This T cell receptor beta chain originates from a study of cytomegalovirus exposure and HLA in healthy donors. Study-wide background: The 130 or so validation repertoires, a later analysis reported, used the same platform as the approximately 670 repertoires from the first cohort. The study, taken as a whole, reports: Among TCR beta chains, those listed as cytomegalovirus-associated numbered 164.

Assay used: immunoSEQ multiplex PCR; TCRdb lists only in-frame clones, some missing. Among 100,000 to 150,000 clones, 85% to 90% were seen once, and the ten largest hold approximately 1.5%. Per germline, CDR1 SEHNR and CDR2 FQNEAQ (reference sequence). CDR3 size: 15 residues. V lost 1 base to trimming and J lost 4 bases, with 12 bases between them. For this clone: Antigen specificity is unknown.

This TCR derives from a young man in good health and CMV-seronegative. The chain carries TRBV7-9 and TRBJ2-3; TRBD1 is a possible D gene (6 bases). Sequencing was performed on PBMCs. The CDR3 loop reads CASSLGQAAADTQYF. Written as DNA, the CDR3 is TGTGCCAGCAGCTTAGGACAGGCGGCCGCAGATACGCAGTATTTT.